One sample yielded the 26 T cell receptor beta chains listed below, sequenced in a study of blood T cell repertoires in COVID-19. Sequenced by immunoSEQ multiplex PCR; TCRdb stores in-frame clones only, minus some. The sample includes approximately 65,000 clones, about 82% of them seen just once. Sequenced sample: peripheral blood. The receptors stem from a man aged 45-60 years with acute or convalescent COVID-19.

V gene TRBV5-4 combines with J gene TRBJ1-2; 8 bases are shared with TRBD1. The CDR3 has 12 residues. CDR1 is SGHNT and CDR2 is YYREEE in the germline V gene (reference sequence). Losses at the gene ends were 4 bases for V and 7 bases for J; bases not matched to a gene: 3. The CDR3 loop is CASSLGTGGYTF. CDR3 sequence (DNA): TGTGCCAGCAGCCTAGGGACAGGTGGCTACACCTTC. Drawing the rest from reference TRBV5-4 and TRBJ1-2, the complete variable domain is ETGVTQSPTHLIKTRGQQVTLRCSSQSGHNTVSWYQQALGQGPQFIFQYYREEENGRGNFPPRFSGLQFPNYSSELNVNALELDDSALYLCASSLGTGGYTFGSGTRLTVV.

The V and J genes are TRBV18 and TRBJ2-1; D is possibly TRBD1 (5 bases). Between the trimmed V and J ends, which lost 6 bases and 2 bases, there was a span of 17 bases. Germline V gene data show CDR1 as KGHSH and CDR2 as LQKENI. The CDR3 is made up of 16 amino acids. Written as DNA, the CDR3 is TGTGCCAGCTCCCAGGGCCTAGATAAAGCCTACAATGAGCAGTTCTTC. Residues: CASSQGLDKAYNEQFF.

The chain recombines TRBV7-2 with TRBJ2-2; weak D call: TRBD1 (5 bases). Deletions cut 8 bases from V and 4 bases from J, with 11 bases between. CDR1 SGHTA and CDR2 FQGNSA come from the germline V gene. The CDR3 is made up of 13 amino acids. The CDR3 DNA follows: TGTGCCAGCGTAAGGGGTGGCACCGGGGAGCTGTTTTTT. Its protein product is CASVRGGTGELFF.

The chain carries TRBV19 and TRBJ1-1, with TRBD1 matching over 9 bases. This CDR3 has 14 residues. V lost 4 bases and J lost 4; bases outside the gene matches: 4. Germline lookup yields CDR1 LNHDA and CDR2 SQIVND (reference sequence). CDR3 sequence: CASSTWDRATEAFF. DNA of the CDR3: TGTGCCAGTAGTACGTGGGACAGGGCCACTGAAGCTTTCTTT. Full variable domain (missing parts from reference TRBV19 and TRBJ1-1): DGGITQSPKYLFRKEGQNVTLSCEQNLNHDAMYWYRQDPGQGLRLIYYSQIVNDFQKGDIAEGYSVSREKKESFPLTVTSAQKNPTAFYLCASSTWDRATEAFFGQGTRLTVV.

The CDR3 sequence is CASSTPSIRDTEAFF. The CDR3 DNA sequence: TGTGCCAGCAGCACCCCTTCTATTCGGGACACTGAAGCTTTCTTT. This sequence joins TRBV11-2 and TRBJ1-1; D ambiguous. The V gene lost 5 bases and the J gene lost 3 bases, with 16 bases spanning the gap. CDR1 is SGHAT and CDR2 is FQNNGV in the germline V gene. The CDR3 extends over 15 amino acids.

CDR3 protein: CATPTGQGAHGYTF. Here the CDR3 DNA reads TGTGCCACGCCCACGGGACAGGGGGCGCATGGCTACACCTTC. The rearrangement links TRBV24-1 to TRBJ1-2, with TRBD1 matching 12 bases. Losses at the gene ends were 10 bases for V and 6 bases for J; bases not matched to a gene: 8. In germline, CDR1 is KGHDR, CDR2 SFDVKD. The length of the CDR3 is 14 residues.

The chain employs TRBV11-2 and TRBJ2-7; 9 positions match TRBD2. Per the germline V gene, CDR1 is SGHAT and CDR2 is FQNNGV. CDR3 length equals 14 residues. V was clipped by 3 bases and J by 4 bases; unmatched bases: 4. The CDR3 DNA reads as TGTGCCAGCAGCTTGAGCGGGGGGACTTACGAGCAGTACTTC. Its translation is CASSLSGGTYEQYF.

This rearrangement joins TRBV28 to TRBJ1-6, with 7 nucleotides matching TRBD1. Germline-derived CDR1 and CDR2 are MDHEN and SYDVKM. The CDR3 covers 16 residues. V lost 3 bases, J lost 7 bases, and 9 bases stayed unmatched. CDR3 region: CASSFQGDSKNSPLHF. The DNA of the CDR3 is TGTGCCAGCAGTTTTCAGGGGGACAGCAAAAATTCACCCCTCCACTTT.

J is TRBJ2-3 and V is TRBV24-1, with TRBD2 matching over 10 bases. V was clipped by 4 bases and J by 0 bases; unmatched bases: 3. CDR1 KGHDR and CDR2 SFDVKD come from the germline V gene. CDR3 length: 16 residues. CDR3 in amino acids: CATSDGLAVSTDTQYF. The CDR3 DNA reads as TGTGCCACCAGTGACGGACTAGCGGTTAGCACAGATACGCAGTATTTT.

The rearrangement joins TRBV6-1 to TRBJ1-3; 7 bases line up with TRBD1. Trimming at V came to 0 bases and at J to 8 bases, leaving 16 bases not matched to a gene. This CDR3 has 18 residues. CDR1 and CDR2 from the germline V gene are MNHNS and SASEGT. The chain's CDR3 is CASSEALLGTASGYTIYF. The CDR3 DNA is TGTGCCAGCAGTGAAGCGCTTCTTGGGACAGCAAGCGGTTACACCATATATTTT.

The chain combines TRBV21-1 with TRBJ1-4; whether TRBD1, the table's D call, matches the DNA was not checked. TRBV21-1 is described as a pseudogene. CDR3 size: 15 residues. In DNA, the CDR3 is TGTGCCAGCAGCCCAACAGGGGTAACTAATGAAAAACTGTTTTTT. This encodes CASSPTGVTNEKLFF.

The gene calls are TRBV28 and TRBJ2-7, with 8 bases aligning to TRBD1. The germline gives CDR1 MDHEN, CDR2 SYDVKM. J gave up 4 bases and V 7 bases, and 9 bases lay outside the gene matches. The CDR3 runs 14 residues. The CDR3 is CASNGQGVGYEQYF. The CDR3 nucleotides read TGTGCCAGCAATGGACAGGGAGTAGGATACGAGCAGTACTTC. Combining the CDR3 with reference TRBV28 and TRBJ2-7 gives the whole variable domain DVKVTQSSRYLVKRTGEKVFLECVQDMDHENMFWYRQDPGLGLRLIYFSYDVKMKEKGDIPEGYSVSREKKERFSLILESASTNQTSMYLCASNGQGVGYEQYFGPGTRLTVT.

The CDR3: CASSLYRGGDTEAFF. For the CDR3, the DNA is TGTGCCAGCAGCTTGTATAGGGGTGGGGACACTGAAGCTTTCTTT. The gene calls are TRBV5-8 and TRBJ1-1, with a weak D call TRBD1 (5 bases). Germline assignment: CDR1 SGHTS and CDR2 YDEGEE. V dropped 1 base and J dropped 3 bases, with 13 bases sitting between them. The CDR3 is 15 residues long.

The V and J genes are TRBV19 and TRBJ1-2; 9 bases are a match to TRBD1. Germline V gene sequence: CDR1 LNHDA, CDR2 SQIVND (reference sequence). Trimming at V came to 4 bases and at J to 3 bases, leaving 3 bases not matched to a gene. The CDR3 runs to 14 residues. The CDR3 DNA follows: TGTGCCAGTAGTACCGGACAGGGGTACTATGGCTACACCTTC. Protein sequence: CASSTGQGYYGYTF.

This clone was observed once. The gene calls are TRBV29-1 and TRBJ2-1; the D gene is possibly TRBD2 (5 bases). Trimming shortened V by 7 bases and J by 9 bases, and 13 bases separated the two germline ends. CDR3 length: 11 amino acids. In germline, CDR1 is SQVTM, CDR2 ANQGSEA. CDR3: CSDTQGSEQFF. The CDR3 DNA sequence: TGCAGCGACACCCAAGGGAGTGAGCAGTTCTTC.

V is TRBV5-1 and J is TRBJ1-5; TRBD1 aligns across 7 bases. In germline, CDR1 is SGHRS, CDR2 YFSETQ. The CDR3 sequence is 15 residues long. V was pared by 0 bases and J by 1 base, with 1 base of the junction left unmatched. The CDR3 spells CASSLEGGSNQPQHF. As DNA, the CDR3 is TGCGCCAGCAGCTTGGAAGGGGGCAGCAATCAGCCCCAGCATTTT.

This clone was seen only a few times. CDR3 in amino acids: CASSLWGEWGIQYF. CDR3 sequence (DNA): TGTGCCAGCAGCTTATGGGGGGAGTGGGGCATTCAGTACTTC. The rearrangement links TRBV5-4 to TRBJ2-4; perhaps TRBD2 as D (6 bases). V was pared by 2 bases and J by 9 bases, with 15 bases between. The CDR3 totals 14 residues. CDR1 and CDR2 (germline): SGHNT, YYREEE (reference sequence).

This clone has a single count. The chain carries TRBV11-2 and TRBJ2-7; TRBD1 matches 9 bases. Looked up from germline, CDR1 is SGHAT and CDR2 is FQNNGV. With 4 bases clipped from V and 6 bases from J, the junction kept 4 bases outside the gene matches. CDR3 length: 13 residues. The CDR3 DNA reads TGTGCCAGCAGCTGGGGACAGGGTTTCGAGCAGTACTTC. Translated, it gives CASSWGQGFEQYF. The variable domain in full, completed from reference TRBV11-2 and TRBJ2-7, reads EAGVAQSPRYKIIEKRQSVAFWCNPISGHATLYWYQQILGQGPKLLIQFQNNGVVDDSQLPKDRFSAERLKGVDSTLKIQPAKLEDSAVYLCASSWGQGFEQYFGPGTRLTVT.

In this sample, this clone turned up once. J is TRBJ2-7 and V is TRBV23-1; 13 bases are a match to TRBD2. TRBV23-1 counts as an open reading frame of uncertain function. This CDR3 has 24 residues. The V gene end was trimmed by 3 bases and the J gene end by 4 bases; junction bases not matched to a gene: 30. DNA for the CDR3: TGCGCCAGCAGTCACTGGAAGGTAAACCTGAAGGGGGGACTAGCGGGAACTCCAAAATACGAGCAGTACTTC. It yields the protein CASSHWKVNLKGGLAGTPKYEQYF.

This sequence joins TRBV11-2 and TRBJ1-3; TRBD1 is a possible D gene (6 bases). Germline V lookup: CDR1 SGHAT, CDR2 FQNNGV. This CDR3 spans 15 amino acids. V shed 5 bases and J shed 0 bases, with 11 bases lying between them. In DNA, the CDR3 is TGTGCCAGCAGCCCAGGGGTCTTCTCTGGAAACACCATATATTTT. Its protein is CASSPGVFSGNTIYF. Filled out from reference TRBV11-2 and TRBJ1-3, the complete variable domain reads EAGVAQSPRYKIIEKRQSVAFWCNPISGHATLYWYQQILGQGPKLLIQFQNNGVVDDSQLPKDRFSAERLKGVDSTLKIQPAKLEDSAVYLCASSPGVFSGNTIYFGEGSWLTVV.

V and J are TRBV10-3 and TRBJ2-3, with 8 nucleotides matching TRBD2. With 3 bases clipped from V and 5 bases from J, the junction kept 7 bases outside the gene matches. The CDR3 extends over 15 amino acids. Germline V gives CDR1 ENHRY, CDR2 SYGVKD. In DNA, the CDR3 is TGTGCCATCAGTGATGAGGGACTAGGAAAAGATACGCAGTATTTT. Translating it yields CAISDEGLGKDTQYF.

The V and J genes are TRBV19 and TRBJ2-6; 9 nucleotides align to TRBD2. The trim removed 5 bases at V and 1 base at J, leaving 6 bases unmatched. CDR3 length: 17 amino acids. Germline V gives CDR1 LNHDA, CDR2 SQIVND (reference sequence). DNA for the CDR3: TGTGCCAGTAGTCCGACTAGCGGAATATCTGGGGCCAACGTCCTGACTTTC. It encodes CASSPTSGISGANVLTF.

This CDR3 is CASSSQGDTDTQYF. CDR3 in DNA: TGCGCCAGCAGCTCGCAGGGGGACACAGATACGCAGTATTTT. The chain employs TRBV5-1 and TRBJ2-3; 7 nucleotides line up with TRBD1. The CDR3 spans 14 residues. V dropped 3 bases and J dropped 2; count of bases not matched to a gene: 3. Germline V CDR1 and CDR2: SGHRS, YFSETQ.

CDR3 sequence: CASSEAQGSQPQHF. The CDR3 DNA follows: TGTGCCAGCAGTGAAGCCCAGGGAAGTCAGCCCCAGCATTTT. This chain joins TRBV6-1 and TRBJ1-5; possible D gene TRBD1, 5 bases. V gave up 0 bases and J gave up 6 bases, with 9 bases separating them. This CDR3 spans 14 amino acids. Germline loops: CDR1 MNHNS, CDR2 SASEGT.

V and J are TRBV11-2 and TRBJ1-2; perhaps TRBD1 as D (6 bases). CDR1 is SGHAT and CDR2 is FQNNGV in the germline V gene. V was pared by 6 bases and J by 5 bases, with 28 bases between. CDR3 length equals 18 residues. CDR3 loop: CASSLLTYVTGSGYGYTF. The CDR3 nucleotides are TGTGCCAGCAGTTTACTTACCTACGTCACAGGGTCGGGGTATGGCTACACCTTC.

The chain carries TRBV14 and TRBJ1-2; D remains ambiguous. CDR1 is SGHDN and CDR2 is FVKESK in the germline V gene. The CDR3 is 13 residues long. V dropped 0 bases and J dropped 9 bases, with 11 bases sitting between them. CDR3 DNA: TGTGCCAGCAGCCAAGATAGGAGACTGCGCTACACCTTC. This codes for CASSQDRRLRYTF. The whole variable domain, remainder taken from reference TRBV14 and TRBJ1-2, is EAGVTQFPSHSVIEKGQTVTLRCDPISGHDNLYWYRRVMGKEIKFLLHFVKESKQDESGMPNNRFLAERTGGTYSTLKVQPAELEDSGVYFCASSQDRRLRYTFGSGTRLTVV.